This TCR beta chain was observed in a study of long-term antiretroviral therapy in people with HIV. Study observations and caveats: It was observed that HIV repertoires exhibited narrower CDR3 length ranges than controls. Post-treatment diversity went higher with ART but stayed below transplant donor controls.

Survey level was the resolution at which the v3.0 immunoSEQ assay ran. The table came from immunoSEQ multiplex PCR; TCRdb's copy has only in-frame clones and leaves some out. The sample lists tens of thousands of clones; over 75% were seen once. Germline loops: CDR1 MGHRA, CDR2 YSYEKL. With 3 bases clipped from V and 6 bases from J, the junction kept 8 bases outside the gene matches. The CDR3 has 15 amino acids. This clone was counted between two and nine times. Its antigen is undetermined. The TCR originated in a man aged 18 to 35 with HIV. Specimen: unsorted PBMCs, collected 0.8 years before starting antiretroviral therapy. The chain recombines TRBV4-1 with TRBJ2-7; 10 bases line up with TRBD2. The CDR3 nucleotides read TGCGCCAGCAGCCAGGAGCGGGGGGGGCTCACCGAGCAGTACTTC. Its protein is CASSQERGGLTEQYF.